The entry that follows covers one T cell receptor (beta chain) sequence. Per the germline V gene, CDR1 is SGHVS and CDR2 is FQNEAQ. V gave up 2 bases and J gave up 0 bases, with 14 bases separating them. There are 16 residues in the CDR3. MiXCR, applied by TCRdb to the RT-PCR reads, yields one record per CDR3 protein. The table lists roughly 960,000 distinct CDR3 sequences, roughly 18% of them singletons. This entry belongs to a study of patients and donors after allogeneic stem cell transplantation. The sample taken for sequencing was blood, either unsorted or a sorted T cell fraction (not recorded which). This sequence originates from a human donor who was either an allogeneic HSCT recipient or a stem cell or donor lymphocyte infusion donor (not recorded which). It is not recorded whose cells these are; they may come from a transplant donor. The chain uses TRBV7-8 and TRBJ2-7, with D possibly TRBD1 on 5 matching bases. CDR3: CASSLPGQGDSYEQYF. The CDR3 bases are TGTGCCAGCAGCTTACCCGGGCAGGGCGACTCCTACGAGCAGTACTTC.